Included here is one TCR beta chain sequence, with context. The source of the sample is a study of blood T cell repertoires in COVID-19. Study context: The United States, Italy and Spain provided the acute and convalescent COVID-19 samples. T cells, B-cell-depleted T cells, or PBMCs supplied cDNA or gDNA.

From germline, CDR1 is SGHTA and CDR2 FQGNSA. There are 19 residues in the CDR3. V was clipped by 6 bases and J by 2 bases, with 26 bases between them. The authors' processing: Estimated nucleated cell counts came from reference gene primer amplification. Sequencing used immunoSEQ multiplex PCR; TCRdb keeps in-frame clones, though not all of them. The V and J calls and clone size were taken over from that table, and D and trimming were inferred from the DNA. The sample lists fewer than 350,000 clones; around four fifths were seen once. This rearrangement joins TRBV7-2 to TRBJ2-4, with D possibly TRBD1 on 5 matching bases. The sequence was collected from a woman aged 50 to 60 with active or convalescent COVID-19. The material sequenced was peripheral blood. CDR3 in amino acids: CASSTGLPTLIATKNIQYF. The DNA for the CDR3 is TGTGCCAGCAGTACAGGATTACCCACACTCATAGCTACCAAAAACATTCAGTACTTC. The whole variable domain, filled in from reference TRBV7-2 and TRBJ2-4, reads GAGVSQSPSNKVTEKGKDVELRCDPISGHTALYWYRQSLGQGLEFLIYFQGNSAPDKSGLPSDRFSAERTGGSVSTLTIQRTQQEDSAVYLCASSTGLPTLIATKNIQYFGAGTRLSVL.